This T cell receptor beta chain comes out of a study of blood T cells in healthy people across ages. General observations from the study: The recorded TCR beta diversity per million T cells decreased in a roughly linear manner with age. Aged donors had fewer naive CD4+ cells and lower diversity than long-lived donors.

It was with a sample-barcoded 5' primer and a J-beta primer mix that a second PCR of about 6 to 12 cycles was run. Each of the cDNA molecules was tagged by a template-switch adaptor with 12 random nucleotides. Each CDR3 protein is one row after TCRdb ran MiXCR on the 5' RACE reads. The data contain 1.5 million to 1.8 million distinct CDR3 sequences, approximately 43% of them singletons. There are 13 residues in the CDR3. V gave up 3 bases and J gave up 0 bases, with 6 bases separating them. As to this clonotype: Its antigen is not identified.

Isolation recovered at least 6 million PBMCs from every sample. Material: blood. This sequence originates from a woman between 18 and 29 years old in good health. The chain links TRBV12-3 or TRBV12-4 to TRBJ2-7, with D tentatively TRBD2 (5 bases). This CDR3 reads CASSFSVSYEQYF. CDR3 sequence (DNA): TGTGCCAGCAGTTTTAGCGTCTCCTACGAGCAGTACTTC.